This T cell receptor (beta chain) appears in the sequencing data of a study of T cell repertoires in cytomegalovirus infection. Study in general: Matching HLA type, along with CMV infection, was indicated by public TCR beta signatures.

TCRdb processed the reads anew with MiXCR; each CDR3 protein has one entry. The table has around 550,000 distinct CDR3 sequences, about 30% seen once. This clonotype occurred a few times. Its antigen is as yet unknown. The germline V gene encodes CDR1 LGHNA and CDR2 YSLEER. There are 20 residues in the CDR3. V was pared by 0 bases and J by 6 bases, with 18 bases of the junction left unmatched. General study points: Identification of carriers of CMV plus the relevant HLA was performed using cumulative public TCR beta family frequency. It was HLA-C-restricted CMV-specific TCR beta clonotypes that dominated the response ex vivo.

This chain connects TRBV4-3 to TRBJ2-1; 9 positions match TRBD2. The receptor was derived from a human donor in good health (CMV status not recorded). Some clones in this sample may be carry-over from other donors' samples. Sample: PBMCs. The CDR3 DNA reads TGCGCCAGCAGCCAAGATAGGGGCGGGGGACTAGCCGACCTCGGCAATGAGCAGTTCTTC. Protein sequence: CASSQDRGGGLADLGNEQFF.